Shown below are 24 T cell receptor beta chains from a single sample sequenced in a study of T cell repertoires in ileal Crohn's disease. TCRdb's table, derived via immunoSEQ multiplex PCR, lists solely in-frame clones and lacks some. The sample yields fewer than 9,500 clones, 60% to 80% seen once. Specified time point: neoterminal ileum biopsy at postoperative endoscopy, about 6 months after surgery. Sequenced input: ileal tissue. Source of these receptors: an adult with Crohn's disease.

Only one count was recorded for this clone. The chain is built from TRBV18 and TRBJ1-2; D not resolved. The length of the CDR3 is 12 residues. Trimming pared 6 bases from V and 4 bases from J, leaving 9 bases between. Germline assignment: CDR1 KGHSH and CDR2 LQKENI. The CDR3 DNA reads as TGTGCCAGCTCCCCCGAGCGCTATGGCTACACCTTC. It yields the protein CASSPERYGYTF.

The V and J genes are TRBV5-1 and TRBJ1-1; D not certain. The germline gives CDR1 SGHRS, CDR2 YFSETQ. The CDR3 extends over 16 amino acids. V lost 6 bases to trimming and J lost 5 bases, with 23 bases between them. CDR3 sequence (DNA): TGCGCCAGCAAGAGGCCAAGTGGGGAACGGGATACTGAAGCTTTCTTT. This encodes CASKRPSGERDTEAFF.

In this sample, this clone turned up a few times. This chain uses TRBV6-5 with TRBJ2-7; 7 positions match TRBD1. Germline CDR1 is MNHEY and CDR2 is SVGAGI. The CDR3 runs 14 residues. V shed 8 bases, J shed 3 bases, and the junction held 10 bases outside the gene matches. CDR3 in amino acids: CASSPGQVFYEQYF. The DNA for the CDR3 is TGTGCCAGCTCGCCTGGACAGGTTTTCTACGAGCAGTACTTC.

The rearrangement links TRBV2 to TRBJ1-4, with D unclear. This CDR3 comprises 14 residues. In germline, CDR1 is SNHLY, CDR2 FYNNEI. Trimming left V 3 bases short and J 7 bases short, with 12 bases between. The CDR3 sequence is CASSEVLAGEKLFF. The CDR3 bases are TGTGCCAGCAGTGAGGTCTTGGCGGGTGAAAAACTGTTTTTT.

This clone was seen only a few times. The chain combines TRBV5-4 with TRBJ2-5, with 7 bases identical to TRBD1. CDR3 size: 16 residues. Germline V lookup: CDR1 SGHNT, CDR2 YYREEE (reference sequence). The V and J ends lost 2 bases and 1 base, in that order; junction bases with no gene match: 8. CDR3 protein: CASSFGPGTAQETQYF. CDR3 nucleotide sequence: TGTGCCAGCAGCTTTGGTCCCGGGACAGCCCAAGAGACCCAGTACTTC.

The chain uses TRBV28 and TRBJ1-2; the match to TRBD1 covers 8 bases. The germline V gene encodes CDR1 MDHEN and CDR2 SYDVKM. The J segment lost 14 bases and the V segment lost 5 bases, leaving 10 bases of the junction unmatched. There are 12 residues in the CDR3. The CDR3 DNA follows: TGTGCCAGCAGTCCTGGACAGGGTGGAGGTACCTTC. It yields the protein CASSPGQGGGTF.

The chain employs TRBV5-1 and TRBJ2-1; D possibly corresponds to TRBD1 (6 bases). Germline lookup yields CDR1 SGHRS and CDR2 YFSETQ. The CDR3 consists of 13 residues. With 8 bases removed from V and 1 base from J, the gap between germline ends came to 10 bases. CDR3 coding DNA: TGCGCCAGTAACCAGGGGTCCTACAATGAGCAGTTCTTC. Its protein product is CASNQGSYNEQFF.

This sequence joins TRBV2 and TRBJ2-2, with TRBD1 identical over 9 bases. Trimming removed 8 bases from V and 6 bases from J; junction bases left unmatched: 7. This CDR3 has 14 residues. Germline V CDR1 and CDR2: SNHLY, FYNNEI. DNA of the CDR3: TGTGCCAGCGGAACAGGGGGCGACGCCGGGGAGCTGTTTTTT. Translated, it gives CASGTGGDAGELFF. Full variable domain (missing parts from reference TRBV2 and TRBJ2-2): EPEVTQTPSHQVTQMGQEVILRCVPISNHLYFYWYRQILGQKVEFLVSFYNNEISEKSEIFDDQFSVERPDGSNFTLKIRSTKLEDSAMYFCASGTGGDAGELFFGEGSRLTVL.

The chain carries TRBV15 and TRBJ2-7; no definite D call. The V and J ends lost 2 bases and 3 bases respectively, with 5 bases between them. Germline V gene data show CDR1 as LNHNV and CDR2 as YYDKDF (reference sequence). CDR3 size: 12 residues. The CDR3 DNA is TGTGCCACCAGCAGATCCATCTACGAGCAGTACTTC. Residues: CATSRSIYEQYF. Complete variable domain (other parts from reference TRBV15 and TRBJ2-7): DAMVIQNPRYQVTQFGKPVTLSCSQTLNHNVMYWYQQKSSQAPKLLFHYYDKDFNNEADTPDNFQSRRPNTSFCFLDIRSPGLGDTAMYLCATSRSIYEQYFGPGTRLTVT.

The chain has TRBV6-5 and TRBJ2-1, with 7 bases aligning to TRBD2. The CDR3 is 15 amino acids. Germline CDR1 is MNHEY and CDR2 is SVGAGI. Germline trimming cut 2 bases from V and 9 bases from J; bases unmatched to any gene: 10. CDR3 residues: CASSYDARGVSEQFF. CDR3 nucleotide sequence: TGTGCCAGCAGTTACGACGCCCGGGGGGTAAGTGAGCAGTTCTTC.

The chain carries TRBV5-4 and TRBJ1-6, with D possibly matching TRBD1 (5 bases). CDR1 is SGHNT and CDR2 is YYREEE in the germline V gene (reference sequence). The CDR3 consists of 14 residues. With 0 bases removed from V and 9 bases from J, the gap between germline ends came to 10 bases. This chain's CDR3 is CASSLARVTSPLHF. CDR3 coding DNA: TGTGCCAGCAGCTTGGCCAGGGTTACTTCACCCCTCCACTTT.

This clone was picked up a small number of times. This chain uses TRBV6-5 with TRBJ1-5; possible D gene TRBD1, 5 bases. Germline loops: CDR1 MNHEY, CDR2 SVGAGI. This CDR3 comprises 13 residues. Trimming pared 2 bases from V and 6 bases from J, leaving 8 bases between. CDR3 in amino acids: CASSYQGRQPQHF. The CDR3 DNA is TGTGCCAGCAGTTACCAGGGTCGTCAGCCCCAGCATTTT.

The chain has TRBV10-3 and TRBJ1-1, with D hard to call. Trimming removed 11 bases from V and 2 bases from J, with 15 bases in between. The CDR3 spans 13 residues. Germline CDR1 reads ENHRY; CDR2 reads SYGVKD. CDR3 coding DNA: TGTGCCGTTCAGAGGAGTCCCAACACTGAAGCTTTCTTT. This codes for CAVQRSPNTEAFF.

V is TRBV9 and J is TRBJ1-4; D remains ambiguous. Germline V gene data show CDR1 as SGDLS and CDR2 as YYNGEE. The CDR3 spans 14 residues. V shed 0 bases and J shed 8 bases, with 11 bases lying between them. The CDR3 bases are TGTGCCAGCAGCGTAGACGGGGTTGGCGAAAAACTGTTTTTT. This codes for CASSVDGVGEKLFF. The full variable domain, with the rest looked up from reference TRBV9 and TRBJ1-4, is DSGVTQTPKHLITATGQRVTLRCSPRSGDLSVYWYQQSLDQGLQFLIQYYNGEERAKGNILERFSAQQFPDLHSELNLSSLELGDSALYFCASSVDGVGEKLFFGSGTQLSVL.

This sequence joins TRBV6-5 and TRBJ2-5, with 9 bases fitting TRBD2. The CDR3 is made up of 12 amino acids. V lost 6 bases and J lost 7; bases outside the gene matches: 3. CDR1 and CDR2 (germline): MNHEY, SVGAGI. The CDR3 reads CASRRGGGTQYF. For the CDR3, the DNA is TGTGCCAGCAGACGCGGGGGGGGGACCCAGTACTTC.

The chain carries TRBV30 and TRBJ1-3; 7 bases line up with TRBD1. The CDR3 runs to 13 residues. Trimming cost V 7 bases and J 1 base; bases outside gene matches: 4. Per the germline V gene, CDR1 is GTSNPN and CDR2 is SVGIG (reference sequence). CDR3 nucleotides: TGTGCCTCGTTGGACAGGTCTGGAAACACCATATATTTT. Protein sequence: CASLDRSGNTIYF.

For the CDR3, the DNA is TGTGCCAGTTGGGGGGGCACTGAAGCTTTCTTT. This translates into CASWGGTEAFF. The chain is built from TRBV6-1 and TRBJ1-1; D is possibly TRBD1 (5 bases). V shed 9 bases and J shed 4 bases, with 9 bases lying between them. This CDR3 has 11 amino acids. Germline V gives CDR1 MNHNS, CDR2 SASEGT.

The chain couples TRBV5-1 to TRBJ2-5; 8 nucleotides agree with TRBD2. The CDR3 covers 17 residues. Germline-derived CDR1 and CDR2 are SGHRS and YFSETQ. Trimming cost V 0 bases and J 0 bases; bases outside gene matches: 7. This CDR3 is CASSLGTGTRYQETQYF. The CDR3 DNA sequence: TGCGCCAGCAGCTTGGGGACCGGGACTAGGTACCAAGAGACCCAGTACTTC.

The chain links TRBV28 to TRBJ1-2; 7 nucleotides match TRBD1. The germline V gene encodes CDR1 MDHEN and CDR2 SYDVKM. Trimming took 8 bases from V and 2 from J; bases not matched to a gene: 5. This CDR3 has 13 amino acids. DNA of the CDR3: TGTGCCAGCCAGGACAGGTCAAACTATGGCTACACCTTC. Translating it yields CASQDRSNYGYTF.

This sequence joins TRBV7-2 and TRBJ1-6, with 7 bases matching TRBD1. V was pared by 4 bases and J by 10 bases, with 10 bases of the junction left unmatched. Germline CDR1 SGHTA, CDR2 FQGNSA. This CDR3 spans 15 amino acids. Here the CDR3 reads CASSSNQGGRSPLHF. The DNA for the CDR3 is TGTGCCAGCAGCTCCAACCAGGGGGGCAGATCACCCCTCCACTTT.

This clone showed up just once. The chain employs TRBV5-1 and TRBJ2-1; a possible D gene is TRBD2 (6 bases). V was shortened by 5 bases and J by 8 bases, with 8 bases between the two germline ends. This CDR3 is built from 11 residues. CDR1 SGHRS and CDR2 YFSETQ come from the germline V gene. DNA for the CDR3: TGCGCCAGCAGGCGGGACGATGAGCAGTTCTTC. Translated: CASRRDDEQFF. Full variable domain (outside the CDR3, taken from reference TRBV5-1 and TRBJ2-1): KAGVTQTPRYLIKTRGQQVTLSCSPISGHRSVSWYQQTPGQGLQFLFEYFSETQRNKGNFPGRFSGRQFSNSRSEMNVSTLELGDSALYLCASRRDDEQFFGPGTRLTVL.

This clone was seen a single time. The V and J genes are TRBV7-2 and TRBJ2-1; 7 bases line up with TRBD2. Unmatched junction bases numbered 6, after V lost 3 bases and J lost 7 bases. Germline V lookup: CDR1 SGHTA, CDR2 FQGNSA. CDR3 size: 14 residues. The CDR3 region has the DNA TGTGCCAGCAGCTTCGAAGCGGGGCGGAATGAGCAGTTCTTC. Its translation is CASSFEAGRNEQFF.

This rearrangement joins TRBV27 to TRBJ1-1; D is possibly TRBD1 (5 bases). CDR1 is MNHEY and CDR2 is SMNVEV in the germline V gene (reference sequence). The CDR3 is 17 amino acids. V was shortened by 5 bases and J by 0 bases, with 19 bases between the two germline ends. CDR3 DNA: TGTGCCAGCAGTGGGGGGACGGGCAGATCCATGAACACTGAAGCTTTCTTT. Protein: CASSGGTGRSMNTEAFF.

The J gene is TRBJ1-3, the V gene TRBV6-1; D is unclear. Germline V CDR1 and CDR2: MNHNS, SASEGT. Trimming left V 1 base short and J 5 bases short, with 15 bases between. The length of the CDR3 is 16 residues. CDR3 sequence: CASSEGGTNGRNTIYF. CDR3 nucleotides: TGTGCCAGCAGTGAAGGAGGCACGAACGGGAGAAACACCATATATTTT.